The rows below give T cell receptor beta chains drawn from one sample of a study of cytomegalovirus exposure and HLA in healthy donors. Clones were sequenced by immunoSEQ multiplex PCR, and TCRdb holds only the in-frame ones, with some missing. The profile covers around 69,000 clones, with roughly 64% appearing a single time and roughly 7.6% taken by the ten largest. Specimen: PBMCs. These receptors all stem from a man aged 35-49 years in good health and CMV-seropositive. Both conserved end residues are part of each CDR3. The D gene is left open where the match is weak. A row's size may be missing; if present it is once, few, many or a size class.

V: TRBV9
J: TRBJ1-2
size: NA
length: 15
D: TRBD1
DNA: TGTGCCAGCAGCGCCCAAGGGACAGCGAGGGATGGCTACACCTTC
CDR3: CASSAQGTARDGYTF

V: TRBV30
J: TRBJ1-1
size: NA
length: 13
D: NA
DNA: TGTGCCTGGAGACCTCACATGAACACTGAAGCTTTCTTT
CDR3: CAWRPHMNTEAFF

V: TRBV4-3
J: TRBJ1-2
size: NA
length: 17
D: TRBD1
DNA: TGCGCCAGCAGCCAAGATCCCCGGGGGACAGTTAACTATGGCTACACCTTC
CDR3: CASSQDPRGTVNYGYTF

V: TRBV7-6
J: TRBJ2-7
size: NA
length: 14
D: TRBD1
DNA: TGTGCCAGCAGCCGGACAGGAGACACCTACGAGCAGTACTTC
CDR3: CASSRTGDTYEQYF

V: TRBV18
J: TRBJ2-7
size: few
length: 14
D: TRBD1
DNA: TGTGCCAGCTCTCGGACAGGGAACACCTACGAGCAGTACTTC
CDR3: CASSRTGNTYEQYF

V: TRBV30
J: TRBJ1-1
size: NA
length: 13
D: NA
DNA: TGTGCTCTCGTGCGGCAGAGTGGCACTGAAGCTTTCTTT
CDR3: CALVRQSGTEAFF

V: TRBV9
J: TRBJ2-1
size: NA
length: 14
D: TRBD2
DNA: TGTGCCAGCAGCCGGACTAGCGGGAGGGATGAGCAGTTCTTC
CDR3: CASSRTSGRDEQFF

V: TRBV11-2
J: TRBJ2-6
size: many
length: 19
D: TRBD2
DNA: TGTGCCAGCAGCTTGGTAGCGGGGTCATTACTCTCTGGGGCCAACGTCCTGACTTTC
CDR3: CASSLVAGSLLSGANVLTF

V: TRBV29-1
J: TRBJ2-1
size: NA
length: 14
D: TRBD2
DNA: TGCAGCGTTACGGGACTAGCGGACTACAATGAGCAGTTCTTC
CDR3: CSVTGLADYNEQFF

V: TRBV4-2
J: TRBJ1-4
size: few
length: 13
D: TRBD1
DNA: TGTGCCAGCAGCCCCGACAGGGGTGAAAAACTGTTTTTT
CDR3: CASSPDRGEKLFF

V: TRBV5-6
J: TRBJ1-1
size: NA
length: 12
D: NA
DNA: TGTGCCAGCAGCCTTCGGGGAACTGAAGCTTTCTTT
CDR3: CASSLRGTEAFF

V: TRBV15
J: TRBJ1-2
size: NA
length: 13
D: NA
DNA: TGTGCCACCAGCAGTATGGAACGGGATGGCTACACCTTC
CDR3: CATSSMERDGYTF

V: TRBV6-1
J: TRBJ1-4
size: few
length: 16
D: NA
DNA: TGTGCCAGCAGTGAAGCAGACATGAAAAACGGATGGGAACTGTTTTTT
CDR3: CASSEADMKNGWELFF

V: TRBV11-1
J: TRBJ1-2
size: NA
length: 13
D: NA
DNA: TGTGCCAGCAGCCCGTGGGCCAACCGGGGCTACACCTTC
CDR3: CASSPWANRGYTF

V: TRBV19
J: TRBJ2-3
size: NA
length: 13
D: NA
DNA: TGTGCCAGTAGGTTGGCGGGCACAGATACGCAGTATTTT
CDR3: CASRLAGTDTQYF

V: TRBV2
J: TRBJ1-5
size: NA
length: 16
D: TRBD1
DNA: TGTGCCAGCAGCGTGGGACAGGGATTACGAAATCAGCCCCAGCATTTT
CDR3: CASSVGQGLRNQPQHF

V: TRBV5-4
J: TRBJ1-2
size: NA
length: 15
D: TRBD1
DNA: TGTGCCAGCAGCAGGGACAGGGTTTCTAACTATGGCTACACCTTC
CDR3: CASSRDRVSNYGYTF

V: TRBV7-6
J: TRBJ1-1
size: once
length: 16
D: NA
DNA: TGTGCCAGCAGCTTAGTGGGTCGGCAGGGTCCCACTGAAGCTTTCTTT
CDR3: CASSLVGRQGPTEAFF

V: TRBV29-1
J: TRBJ2-1
size: once
length: 15
D: NA
DNA: TGCAGCGTTGATACAGGGAGACTGCTCCTACTCGAGCAGTTCTTC
CDR3: CSVDTGRLLLLEQFF

V: TRBV29-1
J: TRBJ2-7
size: NA
length: 12
D: NA
DNA: TGCAGCTCTCGGACAGCCTCCTACGAGCAGTACTTC
CDR3: CSSRTASYEQYF

V: TRBV6-5
J: TRBJ2-5
size: once
length: 16
D: TRBD1
DNA: TGTGCCAGCAGTTACTCGGCTGAGGGGACAGGAGAGACCCAGTACTTC
CDR3: CASSYSAEGTGETQYF

V: TRBV13
J: TRBJ2-7
size: few
length: 12
D: TRBD1
DNA: TGTGCCAGCAGTCAACAGGGGTACGAGCAGTACTTC
CDR3: CASSQQGYEQYF

V: TRBV18
J: TRBJ2-1
size: NA
length: 17
D: TRBD2
DNA: TGTGCCAGCTCACCACGTCAACTAGCGGAAGACTACAATGAGCAGTTCTTC
CDR3: CASSPRQLAEDYNEQFF

V: TRBV6-5
J: TRBJ1-3
size: NA
length: 15
D: TRBD1
DNA: TGTGCCAGCAGTTACGGGACAGGGAACGGAAACACCATATATTTT
CDR3: CASSYGTGNGNTIYF

V: TRBV15
J: TRBJ1-5
size: NA
length: 15
D: NA
DNA: TGTGCCACCAGCAGGGAACAGGGACGGAAGGGGCCCCAGCATTTT
CDR3: CATSREQGRKGPQHF

V: TRBV9
J: TRBJ1-1
size: NA
length: 13
D: NA
DNA: TGTGCCAGCAGTCGGGAAGACAGGACTGAAGCTTTCTTT
CDR3: CASSREDRTEAFF

V: TRBV6-5
J: TRBJ1-4
size: NA
length: 13
D: NA
DNA: TGTGCCACCTCTTTCGGGGGGGTGGAAAAACTGTTTTTT
CDR3: CATSFGGVEKLFF

V: TRBV19
J: TRBJ1-5
size: NA
length: 15
D: NA
DNA: TGTGCCAGTAGTATGTATTCGACAGACAATCAGCCCCAGCATTTT
CDR3: CASSMYSTDNQPQHF

V: TRBV28
J: TRBJ2-5
size: NA
length: 16
D: TRBD2
DNA: TGTGCCAGCAGTTTACGGACTAGCGGGAGACAAGAGACCCAGTACTTC
CDR3: CASSLRTSGRQETQYF

V: TRBV21-1
J: TRBJ2-7
size: few
length: 13
D: NA
DNA: TGTGCCAAACCTAGCGGGAGGCTCTACGAGCAGTACTTC
CDR3: CAKPSGRLYEQYF

V: TRBV6-5
J: TRBJ1-1
size: few
length: 13
D: NA
DNA: TGTGCCAGCAGTTACGAGGAGAACACTGAAGCTTTCTTT
CDR3: CASSYEENTEAFF

V: TRBV28
J: TRBJ1-5
size: NA
length: 13
D: NA
DNA: TGTGCCAGCAGGACAGTACGCAATCAGCCCCAGCATTTT
CDR3: CASRTVRNQPQHF

V: TRBV13
J: TRBJ2-7
size: NA
length: 16
D: NA
DNA: TGTGCCAGCAGCCCCTCTGGCAGGGCTTCTCTCTACGAGCAGTACTTC
CDR3: CASSPSGRASLYEQYF

V: TRBV11-2
J: TRBJ2-1
size: NA
length: 15
D: TRBD1
DNA: TGTGCCAGCAGCTTAGATACAGGGGCTAGACATGAGCAGTTCTTC
CDR3: CASSLDTGARHEQFF

V: TRBV6-1
J: TRBJ2-7
size: NA
length: 14
D: TRBD1
DNA: TGTGCCAGCAGCCTAGACAGGGTGGTATACGAGCAGTACTTC
CDR3: CASSLDRVVYEQYF

V: TRBV4-3
J: TRBJ2-3
size: NA
length: 15
D: NA
DNA: TGCGCCAGCAGCCTATCGATCGTCGGTACAGATACGCAGTATTTT
CDR3: CASSLSIVGTDTQYF

V: TRBV5-6
J: TRBJ1-6
size: few
length: 17
D: NA
DNA: TGTGCCAGCAGCTTGGGCAGGGCGAGCTCCTATAATTCACCCCTCCACTTT
CDR3: CASSLGRASSYNSPLHF

V: TRBV6-5
J: TRBJ1-6
size: few
length: 16
D: NA
DNA: TGTGCCAGCAGTTACTCGGCCAGGGCCTATAATTCACCCCTCCACTTT
CDR3: CASSYSARAYNSPLHF

V: TRBV30
J: TRBJ1-4
size: NA
length: 14
D: NA
DNA: TGTGCCTCCGACTCCGGAGGTGGCAATGAAAAACTGTTTTTT
CDR3: CASDSGGGNEKLFF

V: TRBV10-2
J: TRBJ1-4
size: few
length: 15
D: NA
DNA: TGCGCCAGCAGTGTAAGGGGTTGGACTAATGAAAAACTGTTTTTT
CDR3: CASSVRGWTNEKLFF

V: TRBV10-3
J: TRBJ1-2
size: NA
length: 14
D: NA
DNA: TGTGCCATCAGTGAGATTAAGGGGGACTATGGCTACACCTTC
CDR3: CAISEIKGDYGYTF

V: TRBV28
J: TRBJ2-6
size: NA
length: 17
D: TRBD1
DNA: TGTGCCAGCAGTTTGCTACAGGGGCCAACTGGGGCCAACGTCCTGACTTTC
CDR3: CASSLLQGPTGANVLTF

V: TRBV11-1
J: TRBJ2-5
size: NA
length: 15
D: TRBD2
DNA: TGTGCCAGCAGCTTACGGAGAGCGGGACAAGAGACCCAGTACTTC
CDR3: CASSLRRAGQETQYF

V: TRBV4-2
J: TRBJ2-5
size: NA
length: 16
D: NA
DNA: TGTGCCAGCAGCCAAGCCTTGGGCCAGGCACAAGAGACCCAGTACTTC
CDR3: CASSQALGQAQETQYF

V: TRBV18
J: TRBJ2-1
size: NA
length: 14
D: NA
DNA: TGTGCCAGCTCACCTCAATGGGGAGGCGATGAGCAGTTCTTC
CDR3: CASSPQWGGDEQFF

V: TRBV29-1
J: TRBJ1-1
size: once
length: 14
D: TRBD1
DNA: TGCAGCGTCCAGGGACAGGGGGCGGGCACTGAAGCTTTCTTT
CDR3: CSVQGQGAGTEAFF

V: TRBV11-1
J: TRBJ1-1
size: once
length: 14
D: NA
DNA: TGTGCCAGCAGCTTAGCGGGCCAGGGTTTGATGGCTTTCTTT
CDR3: CASSLAGQGLMAFF